The entry below describes one T cell receptor (beta chain). The sample is drawn from a study of T cell responses to AZD1222 COVID-19 vaccine. Trimming shortened V by 2 bases and J by 2 bases, and 4 bases separated the two germline ends. The CDR3 loop spans 14 amino acids. Looked up from germline, CDR1 is SGHTA and CDR2 is FQGTGA. TCRdb keeps only in-frame clones here, not all; method: immunoSEQ multiplex PCR. Of fewer than 200,000 clones in the sample, 85% to 95% are singletons; the top ten hold 1.6%. The sample in question was peripheral blood, obtained 28 days after the second AZD1222 dose. The chain recombines TRBV7-3 with TRBJ2-6; D not certain. The TCR comes from an adult who received the AZD1222 COVID-19 vaccine. CDR3 nucleotides: TGTGCCAGCAGCTTATCTGCTGGGGCCAACGTCCTGACTTTC. It encodes CASSLSAGANVLTF.